The clone carrying this T cell receptor (delta chain) was found many times. What it binds is not known. For this DNA, TCRdb reports the protein of a much larger clone, which diverges at residue 19, most likely from a read error; the protein presented here is translated directly from the DNA. TCRdb re-processed the multiplex PCR reads via CATT. The sample has about 57,000 delta-chain clones, over 1.5% seen once; the top ten hold about 15%. The CDR3 covers 20 residues. Looked up from germline, CDR1 is TSWWSYY and CDR2 is QGS. Bulk repertoires came from Vgamma9/Vdelta2+ or Vdelta2-negative gammadelta T cells flow-sorted from PBMC. The data derive from a study of γδ T cells in repeated Plasmodium falciparum infection. Study-level points and caveats: Malian donors came from one small rural village, predominantly one ethnic group.

Material: gamma-delta T cells from blood. The sequence was collected from a pool of human donors (malaria-infected and uninfected, not separated). The V call is TRDV1, the J call TRDJ1, with a tentative D call TRDD3 (5 bases). CDR3 sequence reads: CALGENSGPSSGVLTDKLTF. The CDR3 nucleotides are TGTGCTCTTGGGGAAAACAGCGGGCCATCCTCGGGGGTCCTCACCGATAAACTCACCTTT.